This T cell receptor beta chain was captured in a study of early T cells in non-severe SARS-CoV-2 infection. The TCR library protocol was used to attach unique molecular identifiers. These identifiers were attached to individual cDNA molecules. Via MiXCR, TCRdb re-called the 5' RACE reads, giving one row per CDR3 protein. The data contain under 50,000 distinct CDR3 sequences, about 4.1% of them singletons. This clonotype was counted many times. The source is an adult who was a healthcare worker with PCR-confirmed SARS-CoV-2 infection or an uninfected control (not recorded which). Sequenced input: whole blood.

This CDR3 is CASRKQRGSSYNEQFF. The CDR3 nucleotides are TGTGCCAGCAGAAAACAGCGGGGCAGCTCCTACAATGAGCAGTTCTTC. The chain carries TRBV11-2 and TRBJ2-1; 7 positions match TRBD2. Germline assignment: CDR1 SGHAT and CDR2 FQNNGV. Unmatched junction bases numbered 8, after V lost 6 bases and J lost 0 bases. The CDR3 is 16 amino acids.